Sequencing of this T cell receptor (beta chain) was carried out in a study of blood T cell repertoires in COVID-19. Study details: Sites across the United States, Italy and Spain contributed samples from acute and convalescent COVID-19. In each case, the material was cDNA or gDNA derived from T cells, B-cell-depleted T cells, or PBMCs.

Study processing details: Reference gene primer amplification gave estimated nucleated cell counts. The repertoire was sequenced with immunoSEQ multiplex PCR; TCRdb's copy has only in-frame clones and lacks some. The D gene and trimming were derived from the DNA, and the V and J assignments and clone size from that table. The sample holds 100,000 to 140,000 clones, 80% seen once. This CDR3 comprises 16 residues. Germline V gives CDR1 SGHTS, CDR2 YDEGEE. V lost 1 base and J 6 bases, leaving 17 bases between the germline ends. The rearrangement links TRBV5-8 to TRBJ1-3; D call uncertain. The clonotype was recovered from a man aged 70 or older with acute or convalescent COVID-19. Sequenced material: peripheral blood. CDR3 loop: CASSLSSGVRINTIYF. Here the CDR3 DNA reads TGTGCCAGCAGCTTGTCGTCGGGAGTGAGGATAAACACCATATATTTT.